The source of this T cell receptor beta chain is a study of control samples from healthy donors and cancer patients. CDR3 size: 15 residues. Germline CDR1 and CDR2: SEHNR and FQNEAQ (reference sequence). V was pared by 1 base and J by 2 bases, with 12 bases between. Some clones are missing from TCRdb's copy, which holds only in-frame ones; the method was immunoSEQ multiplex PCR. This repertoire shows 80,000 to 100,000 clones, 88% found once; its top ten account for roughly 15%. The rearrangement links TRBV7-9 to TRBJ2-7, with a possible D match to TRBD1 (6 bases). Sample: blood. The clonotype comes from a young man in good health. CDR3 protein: CASSLGGLGTYEQYF. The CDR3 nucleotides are TGTGCCAGCAGCTTAGGGGGGCTGGGAACCTACGAGCAGTACTTC.